The table lists the clone carrying this T cell receptor beta chain with a few counts. The authors reverse transcribed all of the isolated RNA, so sequencing captured expressed TCRB transcripts. Some clones are missing from TCRdb's copy, which holds only in-frame ones; the method was immunoSEQ multiplex PCR. Found here are around 44,000 clones, roughly 50% of them singletons; the top ten hold 0.2% to 0.3%. Germline V gene sequence: CDR1 SGHDN, CDR2 FVKESK. V was clipped by 5 bases and J by 6 bases; unmatched bases: 11. CDR3 length: 15 residues. The sample originates from a study of beta chain features in type 1 diabetes.

Sequenced material: stem cell memory CD4+ T cells from blood. The sequence came from a woman younger than 45 in good health. This rearrangement joins TRBV14 to TRBJ2-3, with 7 bases lining up with TRBD2. The CDR3 spells CASSNPSGPLDTQYF. CDR3 nucleotide sequence: TGTGCCAGCAGCAACCCTAGCGGTCCTTTGGATACGCAGTATTTT.